The 14 T cell receptor beta chains given below trace back to one sample, sequenced in a study of T cells in Graves' hyperthyroidism and ophthalmopathy. RNA transcripts gave rise to amplified TCR beta CDR3 regions. RT-PCR in the first round (using the HTBI primer set) targeted the TCR CDR3. MiXCR, run by TCRdb on the multiplex PCR reads, gives a single entry per CDR3 protein. Counted here are nearly 600,000 distinct CDR3 sequences, 14% occurring once; the ten biggest clones make up 7.1%. Sequencing was done on a sample of blood. These receptors originate from a woman under 30 with Graves' ophthalmopathy.

This clonotype was detected ten times or more. This sequence joins TRBV7-2 and TRBJ2-7; 8 bases are a match to TRBD2. Losses at the gene ends were 1 base for V and 4 bases for J; bases not matched to a gene: 6. Germline values: CDR1 SGHTA, CDR2 FQGNSA. The CDR3 has 15 residues. The CDR3 spells CASSLDRLALYEQYF. As DNA, the CDR3 is TGTGCCAGCAGCTTAGATAGACTAGCGTTATACGAGCAGTACTTC.

This clonotype has ten or more counts. This sequence joins TRBV5-6 and TRBJ1-1; D not resolved. This CDR3 has 15 residues. Germline CDR1 SGHDT, CDR2 YYEEEE. Trimming took off 3 bases at V and 1 base at J, with 13 bases between the two ends. The CDR3 nucleotides read TGTGCCAGCAGCTCAGTCGTAGGGAGGAACACTGAAGCTTTCTTT. This sequence encodes CASSSVVGRNTEAFF.

This clonotype was seen at least ten times. The chain uses TRBV11-3 and TRBJ2-5, with D uncertain. With 3 bases removed from V and 1 base from J, the gap between germline ends came to 9 bases. Germline V gene lookup returns CDR1 SGHNT and CDR2 YENEEA. The CDR3 has 14 amino acids. As DNA, the CDR3 is TGTGCCAGCAGCTTTACCGCAGTCCAAGAGACCCAGTACTTC. Translation gives CASSFTAVQETQYF.

This clonotype has just a few counts. This chain connects TRBV4-3 to TRBJ2-5, with D uncertain. Germline CDR1 is LGHNA and CDR2 is YSLEER. This CDR3 spans 13 amino acids. The V and J ends lost 3 bases and 5 bases respectively, with 10 bases between them. The CDR3, as DNA: TGCGCCAGCAGCCACCTGATATGGGAGACCCAGTACTTC. It encodes CASSHLIWETQYF.

The V call is TRBV20-1, the J call TRBJ2-3; D might be TRBD2 (6 bases). Germline V CDR1 and CDR2: DFQATT, SNEGSKA (reference sequence). With 4 bases removed from V and 6 bases from J, the gap between germline ends came to 8 bases. This CDR3 has 11 residues. CDR3 loop: CSANLADTQYF. The CDR3 DNA follows: TGCAGTGCTAATCTAGCGGATACGCAGTATTTT.

This clonotype was seen many times. The chain combines TRBV20-1 with TRBJ1-1, with unresolved D. This CDR3 spans 12 amino acids. The germline CDR1 and CDR2 sequences are DFQATT and SNEGSKA (reference sequence). The V end was cut by 7 bases, the J end by 1 base, with 10 bases between. As DNA, the CDR3 is TGCAGTGGCGGACGGGAGAACACTGAAGCTTTCTTT. This sequence encodes CSGGRENTEAFF.

In regard to this clonotype: A read error is possible here, since a much larger clone lies one base away. V and J are TRBV30 and TRBJ2-1; 8 bases are shared with TRBD1. The DNA end is more similar to TRBJ2-7, so the J call may be wrong. CDR1 is GTSNPN, CDR2 SVGIG, per germline (reference sequence). The CDR3 length is 14 residues. The CDR3 loop is CAWSRTGLNNEQYF. DNA of the CDR3: TGTGCCTGGAGTAGGACAGGGCTCAACAATGAGCAGTACTTC.

The sample holds a few counts of this clonotype. The chain recombines TRBV3-1 with TRBJ1-3, with 7 bases lining up with TRBD1. J was trimmed by 2 bases and V by 7 bases; bases with no gene match: 5. This CDR3 region has 14 residues. The germline V gene encodes CDR1 LGHDT and CDR2 YNNKEL (reference sequence). The CDR3 bases are TGTGCCAGCACCCGACAGGGCACTGGAAACACCATATATTTT. This sequence encodes CASTRQGTGNTIYF.

This clonotype was recorded at least ten times. The chain links TRBV4-1 to TRBJ2-7, with D tentatively TRBD1 or TRBD2 (5 bases each). Trimming shortened V by 8 bases and J by 6 bases, and 11 bases separated the two germline ends. There are 11 residues in the CDR3. Germline values: CDR1 MGHRA, CDR2 YSYEKL. The CDR3 region is CASARGFEQYF. CDR3 coding DNA: TGCGCCAGCGCCCGGGGCTTCGAGCAGTACTTC.

This clonotype has ten or more counts. The chain joins TRBV7-9 to TRBJ1-1, with a possible D match to TRBD1 (5 bases). The V and J ends lost 2 bases and 4 bases respectively, with 11 bases between them. Germline V gene lookup returns CDR1 SEHNR and CDR2 FQNEAQ (reference sequence). The CDR3 contains 14 residues. The CDR3 nucleotides are TGTGCCAGCAGCTTAATGGGGGGGACCACTGAAGCTTTCTTT. It codes for CASSLMGGTTEAFF. Full variable domain (missing parts from reference TRBV7-9 and TRBJ1-1): DTGVSQNPRHKITKRGQNVTFRCDPISEHNRLYWYRQTLGQGPEFLTYFQNEAQLEKSRLLSDRFSAERPKGSFSTLEIQRTEQGDSAMYLCASSLMGGTTEAFFGQGTRLTVV.

This clonotype was recorded many times. V gene TRBV29-1 combines with J gene TRBJ1-2, with a possible D match to TRBD1 (5 bases). V lost 4 bases to trimming and J lost 4 bases, with 13 bases between them. Germline CDR1 reads SQVTM; CDR2 reads ANQGSEA. There are 13 residues in the CDR3. CDR3 coding DNA: TGCAGCGTTGGACTGGGGGGAGGCTATGGCTACACCTTC. It yields the protein CSVGLGGGYGYTF. The full variable domain, in which reference TRBV29-1 and TRBJ1-2 provide the parts outside the CDR3, is SAVISQKPSRDICQRGTSLTIQCQVDSQVTMMFWYRQQPGQSLTLIATANQGSEATYESGFVIDKFPISRPNLTFSTLTVSNMSPEDSSIYLCSVGLGGGYGYTFGSGTRLTVV.

This clonotype has a count of ten or more. The rearrangement joins TRBV7-3 to TRBJ1-2; 9 bases line up with TRBD1. This CDR3 contains 17 residues. Germline CDR1 reads SGHTA; CDR2 reads FQGTGA. Losses at the gene ends were 2 bases for V and 4 bases for J; bases not matched to a gene: 11. CDR3 sequence: CASSLALGTGSAYGYTF. CDR3 bases: TGTGCCAGCAGCTTAGCTCTCGGGACAGGGTCTGCCTATGGCTACACCTTC.

This clonotype was counted at least ten times. The chain combines TRBV18 with TRBJ2-7, with TRBD2 as a possible D gene (6 bases). This CDR3 is 14 amino acids long. Germline loops: CDR1 KGHSH, CDR2 LQKENI. Trimming took 8 bases from V and 0 from J, leaving 14 bases between them. CDR3 region: CASSPLAASYEQYF. Here the CDR3 DNA reads TGTGCCAGCAGTCCGTTAGCGGCCTCCTACGAGCAGTACTTC.

This clonotype was seen repeatedly, ten times or more. The chain uses TRBV27 and TRBJ1-5; D is perhaps TRBD1 (6 bases). Trimming took off 5 bases at V and 7 bases at J, with 15 bases between the two ends. Germline V gives CDR1 MNHEY, CDR2 SMNVEV (reference sequence). This CDR3 is 14 amino acids long. This chain's CDR3 is CASSLTGPKQPQHF. The CDR3 DNA sequence: TGTGCCAGCAGTCTGACAGGACCAAAACAGCCCCAGCATTTT.